This T cell receptor beta chain was captured in a study of blood T cell repertoires in COVID-19. About the study: Some COVID-19 samples were acute and others convalescent; all came from the United States, Italy and Spain. Sources were T cells, B-cell-depleted T cells, or PBMCs; the material itself was cDNA or gDNA.

As handled by the study authors: Cell counts per sample came from amplifying reference gene primers. The repertoire was sequenced with immunoSEQ multiplex PCR; TCRdb's copy has only in-frame clones and lacks some. V and J calls and clone size are given by that table; D and trimming were obtained from the DNA. The sample consists of some 83,000 clones, 65% to 85% of them appearing once. V trimming: 1 base; J trimming: 8 bases; junction bases outside the gene matches: 11. There are 16 residues in the CDR3. The germline CDR1 and CDR2 sequences are LNHNV and YYDKDF (reference sequence). The sequence was obtained from a man aged 45-65 years with acute or convalescent COVID-19. The V gene is TRBV15, the J gene TRBJ2-1; 7 bases match TRBD2. Source material: peripheral blood. The CDR3 reads CATSRGPLSGTYEQFF. The CDR3 DNA follows: TGTGCCACCAGCAGAGGTCCCTTGAGCGGGACCTATGAGCAGTTCTTC.